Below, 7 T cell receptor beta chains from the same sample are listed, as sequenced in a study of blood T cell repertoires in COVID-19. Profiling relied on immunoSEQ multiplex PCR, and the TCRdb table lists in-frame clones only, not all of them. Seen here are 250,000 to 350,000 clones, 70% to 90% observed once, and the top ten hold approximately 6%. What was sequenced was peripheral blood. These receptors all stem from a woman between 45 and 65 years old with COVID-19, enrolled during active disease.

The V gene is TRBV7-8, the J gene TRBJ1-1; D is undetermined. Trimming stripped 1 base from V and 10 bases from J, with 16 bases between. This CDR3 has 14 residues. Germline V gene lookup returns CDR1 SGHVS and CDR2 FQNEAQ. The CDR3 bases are TGTGCCAGCAGCTTAGGGATGGGCGGGAATAGAGCTTTCTTT. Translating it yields CASSLGMGGNRAFF.

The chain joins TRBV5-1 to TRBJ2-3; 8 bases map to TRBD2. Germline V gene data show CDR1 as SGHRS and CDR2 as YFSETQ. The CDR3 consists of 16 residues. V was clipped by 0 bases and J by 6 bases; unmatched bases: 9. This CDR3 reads CASSLVPAGDYDTQYF. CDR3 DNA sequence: TGCGCCAGCAGCTTGGTTCCAGCGGGAGATTATGATACGCAGTATTTT.

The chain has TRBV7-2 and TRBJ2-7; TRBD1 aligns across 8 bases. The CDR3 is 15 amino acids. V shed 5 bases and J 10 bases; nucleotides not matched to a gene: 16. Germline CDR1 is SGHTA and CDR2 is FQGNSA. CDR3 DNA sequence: TGTGCCAGCAGCACCGGGACAGGCACAAGATCGGTACAGTACTTC. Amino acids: CASSTGTGTRSVQYF. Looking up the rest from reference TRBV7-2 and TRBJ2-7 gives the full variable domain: GAGVSQSPSNKVTEKGKDVELRCDPISGHTALYWYRQSLGQGLEFLIYFQGNSAPDKSGLPSDRFSAERTGGSVSTLTIQRTQQEDSAVYLCASSTGTGTRSVQYFGPGTRLTVT.

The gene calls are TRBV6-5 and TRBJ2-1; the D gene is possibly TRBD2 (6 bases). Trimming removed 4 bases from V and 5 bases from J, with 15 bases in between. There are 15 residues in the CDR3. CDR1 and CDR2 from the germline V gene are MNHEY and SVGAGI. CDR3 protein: CASSSPREFNNEQFF. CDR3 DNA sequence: TGTGCCAGCAGTTCTCCTCGGGAGTTTAACAATGAGCAGTTCTTC.

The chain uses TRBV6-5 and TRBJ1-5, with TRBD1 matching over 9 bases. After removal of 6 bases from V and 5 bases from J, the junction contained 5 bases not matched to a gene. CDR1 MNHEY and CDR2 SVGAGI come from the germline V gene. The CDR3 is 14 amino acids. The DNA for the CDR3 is TGTGCCAGCAGGAAGGGACAGGGTTATCAGCCCCAGCATTTT. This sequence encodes CASRKGQGYQPQHF.

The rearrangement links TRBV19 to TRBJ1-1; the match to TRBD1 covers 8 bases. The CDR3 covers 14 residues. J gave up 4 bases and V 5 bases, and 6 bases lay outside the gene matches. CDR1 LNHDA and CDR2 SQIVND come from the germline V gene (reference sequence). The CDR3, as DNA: TGTGCCAGTAGTCCAATGGACAGGGTCACTGAAGCTTTCTTT. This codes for CASSPMDRVTEAFF.

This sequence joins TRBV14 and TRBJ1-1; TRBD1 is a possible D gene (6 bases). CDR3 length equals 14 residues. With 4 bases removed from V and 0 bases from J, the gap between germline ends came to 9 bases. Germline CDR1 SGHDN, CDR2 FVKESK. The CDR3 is CASSPQGLNTEAFF. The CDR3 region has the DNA TGTGCCAGCAGCCCACAGGGCCTGAACACTGAAGCTTTCTTT.